This entry lists 27 T cell receptor beta chains sequenced from one sample in a study of blood T cell repertoires in COVID-19 (dated by TCRdb to about 2020). The method was the immunoSEQ multiplex PCR assay. TCRdb's version of the immuneACCESS table is confined to in-frame rearrangements and falls short of the full clone set. An unresolved V gene accounts for under half of the shortfall where checked; the remainder is of unknown origin. The sample profile shows about 89,000 clones; 75% to 85% of them were found once. Of the sample, around 21% is held by the ten largest clones. The specimen was peripheral blood. The receptors shown here come from a woman older than 75 with acute or convalescent COVID-19.

This clone has a single count. The rearrangement uses TRBV11-2 and TRBJ2-3; 7 bases are a match to TRBD2. The ends lost 5 bases at V and 2 bases at J; junction bases unmatched: 10. Germline V gene sequence: CDR1 SGHAT, CDR2 FQNNGV. The CDR3 is 16 amino acids. CDR3: CASSQQRGGPTDTQYF. CDR3 nucleotide sequence: TGTGCCAGCAGCCAACAGCGGGGAGGCCCCACAGATACGCAGTATTTT.

V usage is TRBV5-5 and J usage is TRBJ2-7; D may be TRBD1 (6 bases). CDR3 length: 15 amino acids. Germline V gives CDR1 SGHKS, CDR2 YYEKEE (reference sequence). Trimming removed 0 bases from V and 9 bases from J, with 19 bases in between. CDR3 residues: CASSLAERQALGQYF. The CDR3 DNA reads as TGTGCCAGCAGCTTGGCCGAACGACAGGCTCTAGGGCAGTACTTC.

The chain employs TRBV2 and TRBJ1-6; possibly TRBD1 for D (6 bases). This CDR3 region has 12 residues. Trimming cost V 6 bases and J 10 bases, with 10 bases left between them. CDR1 is SNHLY and CDR2 is FYNNEI in the germline V gene. CDR3 protein: CASRRQDSPLHF. CDR3 DNA sequence: TGTGCCAGCAGGAGACAGGACTCACCCCTCCACTTT.

The chain employs TRBV5-5 and TRBJ2-3; 7 bases fit TRBD1. The J segment lost 4 bases and the V segment lost 0 bases, leaving 5 bases of the junction unmatched. CDR3 length equals 15 residues. Germline-derived CDR1 and CDR2 are SGHKS and YYEKEE (reference sequence). This CDR3 reads CASSLGGGLSDTQYF. CDR3 in DNA: TGTGCCAGCAGCTTGGGAGGGGGCTTATCAGATACGCAGTATTTT. Variable domain in full (rest from reference TRBV5-5 and TRBJ2-3): DAGVTQSPTHLIKTRGQQVTLRCSPISGHKSVSWYQQVLGQGPQFIFQYYEKEERGRGNFPDRFSARQFPNYSSELNVNALLLGDSALYLCASSLGGGLSDTQYFGPGTRLTVL.

CDR3: CASSERGVYGYTF. The CDR3 DNA reads TGTGCCAGCAGTGAACGGGGTGTCTATGGCTACACCTTC. The chain has TRBV6-1 and TRBJ1-2; unclear D gene. Per germline, CDR1 MNHNS and CDR2 SASEGT. Trimming left V 2 bases short and J 4 bases short, with 8 bases between. CDR3 length: 13 residues.

The gene calls are TRBV9 and TRBJ2-3; 7 bases map to TRBD2. The CDR3 runs 17 residues. Germline CDR1 is SGDLS and CDR2 is YYNGEE. Trimming removed 2 bases from V and 0 bases from J; junction bases left unmatched: 9. CDR3 nucleotide sequence: TGTGCCAGCAGCGTTGGCGGGGGTTTAATAAGCACAGATACGCAGTATTTT. Amino acids: CASSVGGGLISTDTQYF. The variable domain in full, completed from reference TRBV9 and TRBJ2-3, reads DSGVTQTPKHLITATGQRVTLRCSPRSGDLSVYWYQQSLDQGLQFLIQYYNGEERAKGNILERFSAQQFPDLHSELNLSSLELGDSALYFCASSVGGGLISTDTQYFGPGTRLTVL.

This chain joins TRBV5-6 and TRBJ1-2, with 7 nucleotides matching TRBD1. CDR1 SGHDT and CDR2 YYEEEE come from the germline V gene. The CDR3 is 13 amino acids. V trimming: 1 base; J trimming: 8 bases; junction bases outside the gene matches: 5. This CDR3 is CASSLPQGSGYTF. CDR3 sequence (DNA): TGTGCCAGCAGCTTGCCACAGGGGTCGGGCTACACCTTC.

The rearrangement joins TRBV9 to TRBJ2-1; 8 positions match TRBD2. J was trimmed by 1 base and V by 2 bases; bases with no gene match: 2. There are 15 residues in the CDR3. CDR1 is SGDLS, CDR2 YYNGEE, per germline. The DNA for the CDR3 is TGTGCCAGCAGCGTCCGGGAGGGATCCTACAATGAGCAGTTCTTC. Amino acid sequence: CASSVREGSYNEQFF.

The CDR3 DNA is TGTGCCTGGAGTGTACTCGGACAGGACTATGGCTACACCTTC. It translates to CAWSVLGQDYGYTF. This sequence joins TRBV30 and TRBJ1-2, with TRBD1 matching 7 bases. The CDR3 is made up of 14 amino acids. Germline V CDR1 and CDR2: GTSNPN, SVGIG (reference sequence). The ends lost 0 bases at V and 3 bases at J; junction bases unmatched: 4.

This chain joins TRBV14 and TRBJ1-1; a weak D match, TRBD1 (6 bases). The CDR3 is 13 residues long. V was pared by 4 bases and J by 4 bases, with 10 bases between. The germline V gene has CDR1 SGHDN and CDR2 FVKESK. The CDR3 DNA follows: TGTGCCAGCAGCCCAGGGGTATTCACTGAAGCTTTCTTT. Its protein is CASSPGVFTEAFF. Combining the CDR3 with reference TRBV14 and TRBJ1-1 gives the whole variable domain EAGVTQFPSHSVIEKGQTVTLRCDPISGHDNLYWYRRVMGKEIKFLLHFVKESKQDESGMPNNRFLAERTGGTYSTLKVQPAELEDSGVYFCASSPGVFTEAFFGQGTRLTVV.

This clone was detected only once. The rearrangement joins TRBV7-2 to TRBJ2-7, with unresolved D. The CDR3 length is 15 residues. V was trimmed by 1 base and J by 0 bases, leaving 10 bases between them. Germline V lookup: CDR1 SGHTA, CDR2 FQGNSA. The CDR3 here is CASSLGQASSYEQYF. The CDR3 region has the DNA TGTGCCAGCAGCTTAGGCCAGGCGAGCTCCTACGAGCAGTACTTC. Drawing the rest from reference TRBV7-2 and TRBJ2-7, the complete variable domain is GAGVSQSPSNKVTEKGKDVELRCDPISGHTALYWYRQSLGQGLEFLIYFQGNSAPDKSGLPSDRFSAERTGGSVSTLTIQRTQQEDSAVYLCASSLGQASSYEQYFGPGTRLTVT.

The rearrangement uses TRBV7-9 and TRBJ1-4, with unresolved D. Deletions cut 7 bases from V and 5 bases from J, with 8 bases between. Per germline, CDR1 SEHNR and CDR2 FQNEAQ (reference sequence). The CDR3 totals 12 residues. For the CDR3, the DNA is TGTGCCAGCAACCGGGTAAATGAAAAACTGTTTTTT. This encodes CASNRVNEKLFF.

The chain couples TRBV6-5 to TRBJ2-3; the match to TRBD1 covers 8 bases. CDR1 is MNHEY, CDR2 SVGAGI, per germline. This CDR3 contains 15 residues. The trim removed 7 bases at V and 2 bases at J, leaving 8 bases unmatched. CDR3 bases: TGTGCCAGCAAATTAGACAGGGGATCCACAGATACGCAGTATTTT. Its protein product is CASKLDRGSTDTQYF.

The V call is TRBV2, the J call TRBJ2-3, with D unclear. V shed 5 bases and J shed 6 bases, with 12 bases lying between them. The CDR3 has 13 amino acids. Germline CDR1 SNHLY, CDR2 FYNNEI. The CDR3 loop reads CASSSILRDTQYF. The CDR3 DNA follows: TGTGCCAGCAGTAGTATTTTGAGGGATACGCAGTATTTT.

CDR3 region: CAWSIGTSYNEQFF. CDR3 DNA sequence: TGTGCCTGGAGTATCGGGACTAGTTACAATGAGCAGTTCTTC. The chain is built from TRBV30 and TRBJ2-1; 8 bases line up with TRBD2. The CDR3 has 14 residues. The germline V gene encodes CDR1 GTSNPN and CDR2 SVGIG (reference sequence). Germline trimming cut 2 bases from V and 4 bases from J; bases unmatched to any gene: 4.

The chain combines TRBV18 with TRBJ2-7; TRBD1 aligns across 10 bases. CDR3 length equals 16 residues. Losses at the gene ends were 3 bases for V and 4 bases for J; bases not matched to a gene: 9. Per germline, CDR1 KGHSH and CDR2 LQKENI. The CDR3 spells CASSPESGQGGYEQYF. DNA of the CDR3: TGTGCCAGCTCACCCGAAAGTGGACAGGGGGGGTACGAGCAGTACTTC.

The chain joins TRBV5-1 to TRBJ2-2; 10 nucleotides line up with TRBD2. Germline CDR1 SGHRS, CDR2 YFSETQ. The trim removed 6 bases at V and 0 bases at J, leaving 8 bases unmatched. This CDR3 spans 17 amino acids. CDR3 in amino acids: CASKHTTSGANTGELFF. CDR3 nucleotides: TGCGCCAGCAAGCATACTACTAGCGGGGCGAACACCGGGGAGCTGTTTTTT.

This chain connects TRBV2 to TRBJ2-7; 16 bases are shared with TRBD2. In germline, CDR1 is SNHLY, CDR2 FYNNEI. J was trimmed by 0 bases and V by 6 bases; bases with no gene match: 8. This CDR3 has 18 amino acids. The CDR3 protein is CASRTSGLAGGASYEQYF. The CDR3 nucleotides are TGTGCCAGCAGAACCTCGGGACTAGCGGGAGGGGCCTCCTACGAGCAGTACTTC.

The chain links TRBV5-5 to TRBJ1-2; no definite D call. V was pared by 2 bases and J by 3 bases, with 11 bases between. The CDR3 extends over 14 amino acids. Looked up from germline, CDR1 is SGHKS and CDR2 is YYEKEE (reference sequence). The CDR3 region is CASSFLNPDYGYTF. CDR3 sequence (DNA): TGTGCCAGCAGCTTTTTAAATCCTGACTATGGCTACACCTTC.

The chain is built from TRBV18 and TRBJ2-1, with TRBD1 as a possible D gene (5 bases). Trimming stripped 2 bases from V and 10 bases from J, with 12 bases between. The CDR3 length is 13 residues. Germline V gives CDR1 KGHSH, CDR2 LQKENI. The CDR3: CASSPLGAGEQFF. The CDR3 coding sequence is TGTGCCAGCTCACCATTAGGGGCCGGAGAGCAGTTCTTC.

The sample holds a few counts of this clone. The gene calls are TRBV11-2 and TRBJ2-2; 10 positions match TRBD1. The length of the CDR3 is 16 residues. The junction had 7 bases not matched to a gene; V was cut back by 0 bases and J by 9 bases. The germline CDR1 and CDR2 sequences are SGHAT and FQNNGV. The CDR3 here is CASSLEGQGSFRELFF. The CDR3 DNA is TGTGCCAGCAGCTTAGAGGGACAGGGGAGTTTCCGGGAGCTGTTTTTT. The variable domain in full, with the rest retrieved from reference TRBV11-2 and TRBJ2-2, is EAGVAQSPRYKIIEKRQSVAFWCNPISGHATLYWYQQILGQGPKLLIQFQNNGVVDDSQLPKDRFSAERLKGVDSTLKIQPAKLEDSAVYLCASSLEGQGSFRELFFGEGSRLTVL.

The V and J genes are TRBV5-6 and TRBJ2-7; weak D call: TRBD1 (6 bases). The V gene's germline CDR1 is SGHDT and CDR2 YYEEEE. V dropped 0 bases and J dropped 6 bases, with 13 bases sitting between them. The CDR3 is 14 residues long. This CDR3 reads CASSLGQGSSEQYF. In DNA form, the CDR3 reads TGTGCCAGCAGCTTGGGTCAGGGGTCAAGCGAGCAGTACTTC.

This clone came up once. This rearrangement joins TRBV11-2 to TRBJ1-6; possible D gene TRBD1, 6 bases. The ends were cut back, 2 bases at V and 7 bases at J, with 9 bases in the middle. The CDR3 has 14 residues. Germline V gene lookup returns CDR1 SGHAT and CDR2 FQNNGV. The CDR3 nucleotides are TGTGCCAGCAGCTTAATACAGGGAAATTCACCCCTCCACTTT. It codes for CASSLIQGNSPLHF.

The chain links TRBV18 to TRBJ1-2; 10 positions match TRBD1. The CDR3 sequence is 19 residues long. Unmatched junction bases numbered 17, after V lost 3 bases and J lost 4 bases. Germline V gene sequence: CDR1 KGHSH, CDR2 LQKENI. CDR3 protein: CASSPLGASTGGVLYGYTF. CDR3 DNA sequence: TGTGCCAGCTCACCCTTGGGGGCTTCGACAGGGGGCGTTCTCTATGGCTACACCTTC.

The chain uses TRBV21-1 and TRBJ2-5; TRBD2 is taken as the D call from the table, unchecked against the DNA. TRBV21-1 is a documented pseudogene. The CDR3 length is 16 residues. CDR3 sequence (DNA): TGTGCCAGCAGCAAAGTCCCTAGCGGGGACCAAGAGACCCAGTACTTC. Its protein product is CASSKVPSGDQETQYF.

The V call is TRBV30, the J call TRBJ2-3, with 9 bases lining up with TRBD2. The CDR3 is 12 amino acids. Germline assignment: CDR1 GTSNPN and CDR2 SVGIG (reference sequence). V trimming: 5 bases; J trimming: 5 bases; junction bases outside the gene matches: 2. The CDR3 region has the DNA TGTGCCTGGGGGACTAGCCGAGATACGCAGTATTTT. As protein: CAWGTSRDTQYF.

The chain uses TRBV18 and TRBJ2-3, with 12 bases aligning to TRBD2. Trimming took 6 bases from V and 2 from J; bases not matched to a gene: 6. This CDR3 is 16 amino acids long. Germline CDR1 and CDR2: KGHSH and LQKENI. CDR3 region: CASSVLAGGPTDTQYF. The CDR3 DNA follows: TGTGCCAGCTCGGTGCTAGCGGGGGGGCCCACAGATACGCAGTATTTT. The whole variable domain, remainder taken from reference TRBV18 and TRBJ2-3, is NAGVMQNPRHLVRRRGQEARLRCSPMKGHSHVYWYRQLPEEGLKFMVYLQKENIIDESGMPKERFSAEFPKEGPSILRIQQVVRGDSAAYFCASSVLAGGPTDTQYFGPGTRLTVL.